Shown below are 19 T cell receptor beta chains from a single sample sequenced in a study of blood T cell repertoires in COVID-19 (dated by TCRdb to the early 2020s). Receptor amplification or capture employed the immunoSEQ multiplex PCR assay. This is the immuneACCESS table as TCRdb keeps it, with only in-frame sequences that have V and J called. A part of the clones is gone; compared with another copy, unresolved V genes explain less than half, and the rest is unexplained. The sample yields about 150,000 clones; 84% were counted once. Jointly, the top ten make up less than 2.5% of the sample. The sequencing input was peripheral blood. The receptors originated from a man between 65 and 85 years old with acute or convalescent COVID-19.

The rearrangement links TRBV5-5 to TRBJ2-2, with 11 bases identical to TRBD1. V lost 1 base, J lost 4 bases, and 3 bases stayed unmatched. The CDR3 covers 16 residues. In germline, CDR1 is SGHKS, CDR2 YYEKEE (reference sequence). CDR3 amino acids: CASSLRGTGGTGELFF. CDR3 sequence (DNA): TGTGCCAGCAGCTTGAGGGGGACAGGGGGCACCGGGGAGCTGTTTTTT.

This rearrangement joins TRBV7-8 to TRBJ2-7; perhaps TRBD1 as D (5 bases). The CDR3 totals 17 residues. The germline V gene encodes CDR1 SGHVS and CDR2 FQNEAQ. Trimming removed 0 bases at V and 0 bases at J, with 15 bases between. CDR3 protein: CASSLALRQRSSYEQYF. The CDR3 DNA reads TGTGCCAGCAGCTTAGCGCTAAGACAGAGGAGCTCCTACGAGCAGTACTTC.

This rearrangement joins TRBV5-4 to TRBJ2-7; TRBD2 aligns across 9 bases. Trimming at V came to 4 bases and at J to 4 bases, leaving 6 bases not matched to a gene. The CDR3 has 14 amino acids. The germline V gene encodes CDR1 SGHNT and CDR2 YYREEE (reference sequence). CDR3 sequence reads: CASSRSSGAYEQYF. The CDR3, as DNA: TGTGCCAGCAGCCGTTCTAGCGGGGCTTACGAGCAGTACTTC.

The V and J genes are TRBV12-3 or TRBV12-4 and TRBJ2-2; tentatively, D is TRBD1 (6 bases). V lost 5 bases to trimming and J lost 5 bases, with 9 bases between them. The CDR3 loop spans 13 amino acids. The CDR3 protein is CASSITGTGELFF. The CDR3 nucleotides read TGTGCCAGCAGTATAACAGGGACCGGGGAGCTGTTTTTT.

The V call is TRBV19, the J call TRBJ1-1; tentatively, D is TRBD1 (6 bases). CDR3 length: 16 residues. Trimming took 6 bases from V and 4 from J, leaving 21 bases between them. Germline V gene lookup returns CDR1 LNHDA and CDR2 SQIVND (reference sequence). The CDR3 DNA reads TGTGCCAGTAGCAAAAGTGGCAGGGGTGGCGGCACTGAAGCTTTCTTT. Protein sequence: CASSKSGRGGGTEAFF.

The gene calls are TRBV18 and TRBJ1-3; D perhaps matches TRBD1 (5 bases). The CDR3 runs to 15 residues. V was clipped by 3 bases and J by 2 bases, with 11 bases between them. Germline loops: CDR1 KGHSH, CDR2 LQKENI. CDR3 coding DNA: TGTGCCAGCTCACCCGCGCGGGGACCTGGAAACACCATATATTTT. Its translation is CASSPARGPGNTIYF.

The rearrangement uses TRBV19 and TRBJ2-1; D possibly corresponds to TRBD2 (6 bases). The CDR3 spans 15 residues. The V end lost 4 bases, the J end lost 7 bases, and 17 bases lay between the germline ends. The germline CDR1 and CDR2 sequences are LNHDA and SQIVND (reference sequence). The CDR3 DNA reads TGTGCCAGTAGTACCCGGAAGGGACTTTCGAATGAGCAGTTCTTC. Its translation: CASSTRKGLSNEQFF. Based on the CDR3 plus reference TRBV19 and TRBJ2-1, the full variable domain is DGGITQSPKYLFRKEGQNVTLSCEQNLNHDAMYWYRQDPGQGLRLIYYSQIVNDFQKGDIAEGYSVSREKKESFPLTVTSAQKNPTAFYLCASSTRKGLSNEQFFGPGTRLTVL.

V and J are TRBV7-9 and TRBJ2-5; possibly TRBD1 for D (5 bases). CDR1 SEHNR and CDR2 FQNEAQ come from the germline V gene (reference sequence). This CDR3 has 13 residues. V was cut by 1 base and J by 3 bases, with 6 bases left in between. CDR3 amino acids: CASSLVGEETQYF. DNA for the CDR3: TGTGCCAGCAGCTTAGTAGGGGAAGAGACCCAGTACTTC.

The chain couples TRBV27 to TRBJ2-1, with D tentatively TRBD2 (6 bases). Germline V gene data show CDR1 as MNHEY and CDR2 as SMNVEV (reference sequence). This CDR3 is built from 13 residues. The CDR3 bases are TGTGTCTCTCGCGGGATCTCCTACAATGAGCAGTTCTTC. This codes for CVSRGISYNEQFF.

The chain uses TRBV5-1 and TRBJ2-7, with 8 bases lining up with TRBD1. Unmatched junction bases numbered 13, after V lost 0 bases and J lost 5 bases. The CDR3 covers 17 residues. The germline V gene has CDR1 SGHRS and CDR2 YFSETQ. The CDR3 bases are TGCGCCAGCAGCTTGGCCACCGGGACAGGTAGACAGCACGAGCAGTACTTC. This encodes CASSLATGTGRQHEQYF.

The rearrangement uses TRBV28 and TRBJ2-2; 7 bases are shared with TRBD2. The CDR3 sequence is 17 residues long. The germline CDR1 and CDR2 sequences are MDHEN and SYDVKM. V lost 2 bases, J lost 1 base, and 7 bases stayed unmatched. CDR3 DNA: TGTGCCAGCAGTTTACCCCGGGACTACCTGAACACCGGGGAGCTGTTTTTT. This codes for CASSLPRDYLNTGELFF.

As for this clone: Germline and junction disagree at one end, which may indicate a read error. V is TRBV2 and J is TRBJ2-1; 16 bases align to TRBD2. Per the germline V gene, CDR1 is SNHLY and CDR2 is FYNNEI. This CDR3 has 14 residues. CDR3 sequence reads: CASSQGLAGGTLLF. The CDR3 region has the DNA TGTGCCAGCAGCCAGGGACTAGCGGGAGGGACCTTGCTCTTC.

The CDR3 is CASSPSRESEKLFF. The CDR3 nucleotides read TGTGCCAGCTCACCTTCACGAGAAAGTGAAAAACTGTTTTTT. The chain uses TRBV18 and TRBJ1-4; no clear D. The CDR3 spans 14 residues. V dropped 3 bases and J dropped 7 bases, with 12 bases sitting between them. Germline V CDR1 and CDR2: KGHSH, LQKENI.

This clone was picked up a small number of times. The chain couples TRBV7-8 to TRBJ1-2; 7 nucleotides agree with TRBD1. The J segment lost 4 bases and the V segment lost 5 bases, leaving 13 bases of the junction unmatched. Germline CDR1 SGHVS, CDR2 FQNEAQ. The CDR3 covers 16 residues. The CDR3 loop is CASSPRQGGGSYGYTF. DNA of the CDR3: TGTGCCAGCAGCCCGAGGCAGGGGGGTGGGAGCTATGGCTACACCTTC.

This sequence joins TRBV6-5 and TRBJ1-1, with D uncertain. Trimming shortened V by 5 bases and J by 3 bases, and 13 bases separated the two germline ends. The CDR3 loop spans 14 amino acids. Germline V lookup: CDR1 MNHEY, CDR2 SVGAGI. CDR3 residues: CASSPGRRYTEAFF. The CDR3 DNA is TGTGCCAGCAGTCCGGGAAGGAGGTACACTGAAGCTTTCTTT.

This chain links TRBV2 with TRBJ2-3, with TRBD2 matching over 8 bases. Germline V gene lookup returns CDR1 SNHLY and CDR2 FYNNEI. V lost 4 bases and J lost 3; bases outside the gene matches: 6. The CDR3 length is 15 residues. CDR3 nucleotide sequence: TGTGCCAGCAGTGGTACTAGCGGACCAACAGATACGCAGTATTTT. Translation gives CASSGTSGPTDTQYF.

CDR3 sequence: CASSLDRQGPNSPLHF. CDR3 sequence (DNA): TGTGCCAGCAGCTTAGATCGACAGGGACCTAATTCACCCCTCCACTTT. The chain employs TRBV11-2 and TRBJ1-6; TRBD1 agrees at 7 bases. CDR3 length: 16 amino acids. Germline loops: CDR1 SGHAT, CDR2 FQNNGV. J gave up 6 bases and V 0 bases, and 5 bases lay outside the gene matches.

The CDR3, as DNA: TGTGCCAGCTCACCGGGACAGGGGCTCAACGAGCAGTACTTC. This codes for CASSPGQGLNEQYF. This chain uses TRBV18 with TRBJ2-7; 10 bases agree with TRBD1. Germline trimming cut 3 bases from V and 5 bases from J; bases unmatched to any gene: 4. Germline V gives CDR1 KGHSH, CDR2 LQKENI. CDR3 length: 14 residues.

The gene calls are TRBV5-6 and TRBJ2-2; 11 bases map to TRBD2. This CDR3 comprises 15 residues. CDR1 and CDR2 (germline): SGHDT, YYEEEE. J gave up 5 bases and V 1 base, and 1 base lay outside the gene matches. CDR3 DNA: TGTGCCAGCAGCTTGTTAGCGGGGGGGACCGGGGAGCTGTTTTTT. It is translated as CASSLLAGGTGELFF.